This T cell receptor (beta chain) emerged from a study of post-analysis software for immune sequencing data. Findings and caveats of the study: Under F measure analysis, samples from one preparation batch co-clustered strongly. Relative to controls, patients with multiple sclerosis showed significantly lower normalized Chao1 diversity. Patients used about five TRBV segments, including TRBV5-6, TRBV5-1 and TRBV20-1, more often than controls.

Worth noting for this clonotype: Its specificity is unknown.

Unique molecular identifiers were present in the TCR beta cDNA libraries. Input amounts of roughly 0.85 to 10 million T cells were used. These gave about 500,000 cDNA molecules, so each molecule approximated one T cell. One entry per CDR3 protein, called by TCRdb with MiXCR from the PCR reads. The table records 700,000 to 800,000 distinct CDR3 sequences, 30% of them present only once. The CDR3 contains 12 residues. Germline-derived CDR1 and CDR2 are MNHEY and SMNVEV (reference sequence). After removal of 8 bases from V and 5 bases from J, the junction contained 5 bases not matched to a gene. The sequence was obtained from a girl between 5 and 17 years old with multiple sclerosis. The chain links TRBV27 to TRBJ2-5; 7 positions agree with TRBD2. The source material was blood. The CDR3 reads CASRLAWETQYF. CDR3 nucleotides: TGTGCCAGCCGACTAGCCTGGGAGACCCAGTACTTC.